These 20 T cell receptor beta chains originate from one sample sequenced in a study of glioma-infiltrating T cells. Using RNA template, CDR3s of TCR alpha and beta were amplified with iRepertoire arm-PCR. TCRdb re-derived calls from the multiplex PCR reads in MiXCR, one entry per CDR3 protein. The sample lists more than 350,000 distinct CDR3 sequences; 41% were seen once. Sequenced material: glioma tissue, nonneoplastic brain tissue, or PBMCs (not recorded which). The receptors originated from a human donor with low-grade glioma or glioblastoma, undergoing nonglioma brain surgery, or in good health (not recorded which).

In this sample, this clonotype turned up a few times. The CDR3 spells CASSLTGGPAKEPQHF. The CDR3 nucleotides are TGTGCCAGCAGCCTGACAGGGGGGCCGGCGAAGGAGCCCCAGCATTTT. This sequence joins TRBV7-2 and TRBJ1-5; 9 positions match TRBD1. Germline trimming cut 5 bases from V and 8 bases from J; bases unmatched to any gene: 13. Germline V lookup: CDR1 SGHTA, CDR2 FQGNSA. The CDR3 is 16 amino acids.

Comment on this clonotype: With a much larger clone just one base away, this may be a read error. This chain connects TRBV28 to TRBJ2-1; 7 bases fit TRBD1. The CDR3 is 14 amino acids. The germline CDR1 and CDR2 sequences are MDHEN and SYDVKM. Unmatched junction bases numbered 11, after V lost 2 bases and J lost 13 bases. In DNA, the CDR3 is TGTGCCAGCAGTTTAGACAGGGACAAGAGACCCCAGTTCTTC. Encoded protein: CASSLDRDKRPQFF.

This clonotype has at least ten counts. The chain employs TRBV6-1 and TRBJ2-1; no clear D. Germline V gene data show CDR1 as MNHNS and CDR2 as SASEGT. This CDR3 has 12 amino acids. Trimming removed 6 bases from V and 4 bases from J, with 7 bases in between. The CDR3 DNA reads TGTGCCAGCAGGACGCTATACAATGAGCAGTTCTTC. Translating it yields CASRTLYNEQFF.

This clonotype was detected once. The conserved final phenylalanine or tryptophan is absent from the CDR3, which likely points to a read error. This sequence joins TRBV20-1 and TRBJ2-3; D is uncertain. The V end lost 3 bases, the J end lost 2 bases, and 15 bases lay between the germline ends. Germline CDR1 is DFQATT and CDR2 is SNEGSKA (reference sequence). This CDR3 has 15 amino acids. The CDR3 nucleotides are TGCAGTGCTAGGGACCCACTGTGGTACACAGATACGCAGTATTTG. Translated, it gives CSARDPLWYTDTQYL.

Worth noting for this clonotype: A much larger clone is a single base away; this may be a read error. V gene TRBV27 combines with J gene TRBJ2-1; D possibly uses TRBD1 or TRBD2 (5 bases each). The CDR3 is 14 residues long. Germline V CDR1 and CDR2: MNHEY, SMNVEV (reference sequence). CDR3 in DNA: TGTGCCAGCAGGCCGGGACCTACTTACAATGAGAAGTTCTTC. Protein sequence: CASRPGPTYNEKFF.

Of note for this clonotype: Germline and junction disagree at one end, which may indicate a read error. The genes are TRBV6-1 and TRBJ2-1, with 9 bases fitting TRBD1. Germline V gives CDR1 MNHNS, CDR2 SASEGT. This CDR3 comprises 15 residues. The CDR3 sequence is CASSEATGGYSEQFF. Here the CDR3 DNA reads TGTGCCAGCAGTGAAGCAACAGGGGGCTACAGTGAGCAGTTCTTC.

This clonotype has a count of ten or more. V and J are TRBV20-1 and TRBJ2-3; maybe TRBD2 (5 bases). The CDR3 runs to 15 residues. Trimming shortened V by 6 bases and J by 2 bases, and 18 bases separated the two germline ends. Germline CDR1 and CDR2: DFQATT and SNEGSKA (reference sequence). DNA for the CDR3: TGCAGTGCCCCTGCCGGGATGGAGGTCACAGATACGCAGTATTTT. Its protein product is CSAPAGMEVTDTQYF.

Details on this clonotype: A junction end diverges from the germline sequence, so it may reflect a read error. The V gene is TRBV7-2, the J gene TRBJ1-3; D uncertain. The CDR3 extends over 15 amino acids. The germline V gene encodes CDR1 SGHTA and CDR2 FQGNSA. CDR3 in amino acids: CACSSPDISGNTIYF. The CDR3 DNA follows: TGTGCCTGCAGCTCCCCAGACATCTCTGGAAACACCATATATTTT. Variable domain in full (rest from reference TRBV7-2 and TRBJ1-3): GAGVSQSPSNKVTEKGKDVELRCDPISGHTALYWYRQSLGQGLEFLIYFQGNSAPDKSGLPSDRFSAERTGGSVSTLTIQRTQQEDSAVYLCACSSPDISGNTIYFGEGSWLTVV.

A few counts support this clonotype. The chain is built from TRBV28 and TRBJ1-5, with TRBD1 identical over 12 bases. J gave up 6 bases and V 2 bases, and 11 bases lay outside the gene matches. The CDR3 totals 18 residues. Germline lookup yields CDR1 MDHEN and CDR2 SYDVKM. The CDR3 DNA follows: TGTGCCAGCAGTTTACGCTCCGGGACAGGGGGCGAGGGTCAGCCCCAGCATTTT. Translated: CASSLRSGTGGEGQPQHF.

Notes on this clonotype: A read error may account for a junction end that differs from germline. This chain joins TRBV4-2 and TRBJ2-7; 14 bases line up with TRBD2. The CDR3 extends over 17 amino acids. Germline assignment: CDR1 LGHNA and CDR2 YNFKEQ. The CDR3 region has the DNA TGTGCCAGCAGCCATTCGGGACTAGCGGGGGAGTCCTACGGGCAGTACTTC. Amino acids: CASSHSGLAGESYGQYF.

Note on this clonotype: The junction differs from germline at one of its ends, possibly a read error. The chain links TRBV27 to TRBJ1-1; D gene unclear. The CDR3 totals 14 residues. Germline V lookup: CDR1 MNHEY, CDR2 SMNVEV (reference sequence). The CDR3 spells CASILLQGDMAALF. CDR3 nucleotide sequence: TGTGCCAGCATTCTACTCCAAGGAGACATGGCAGCTCTCTTT.

The chain links TRBV6-2 or TRBV6-3 to TRBJ2-5; D possibly corresponds to TRBD2 (6 bases). Trimming cost V 2 bases and J 1 base, with 14 bases left between them. The CDR3 totals 16 residues. Germline CDR1 and CDR2: MNHEY and SVGEGT. CDR3 loop: CASSYRIGDFQETQYF. As DNA, the CDR3 is TGTGCCAGCAGTTACAGGATTGGGGACTTCCAAGAGACCCAGTACTTC.

The sample holds many counts of this clonotype. The V call is TRBV27, the J call TRBJ1-2, with D tentatively TRBD1 (6 bases). The germline V gene has CDR1 MNHEY and CDR2 SMNVEV (reference sequence). The CDR3 is 14 residues long. The V and J ends lost 3 bases and 5 bases respectively, with 13 bases between them. In DNA, the CDR3 is TGTGCCAGCAGTTTGGACAGAGAATCGTATGGCTACACCTTC. Amino acid sequence: CASSLDRESYGYTF.

The gene calls are TRBV6-1 and TRBJ1-2; D not certain. The CDR3 loop spans 14 amino acids. The germline V and J ends were trimmed by 3 bases and 0 bases, with 8 bases remaining between them. Per germline, CDR1 MNHNS and CDR2 SASEGT. Here the CDR3 reads CASSDGRANYGYTF. The CDR3 DNA reads TGTGCCAGCAGTGATGGGCGAGCTAACTATGGCTACACCTTC.

The chain has TRBV28 and TRBJ2-1; tentatively, D is TRBD2 (5 bases). Between the trimmed V and J ends, which lost 5 bases and 8 bases, there was a span of 16 bases. This CDR3 is 14 amino acids long. Germline CDR1 is MDHEN and CDR2 is SYDVKM. CDR3 nucleotide sequence: TGTGCCAGCAGTCCCCGGGATTCCTTCGATGAGCAGTTCTTC. Protein sequence: CASSPRDSFDEQFF. Drawing the rest from reference TRBV28 and TRBJ2-1, the complete variable domain is DVKVTQSSRYLVKRTGEKVFLECVQDMDHENMFWYRQDPGLGLRLIYFSYDVKMKEKGDIPEGYSVSREKKERFSLILESASTNQTSMYLCASSPRDSFDEQFFGPGTRLTVL.

The DNA for the CDR3 is TGTGCCAGCAGCCCCTGGAGCGGACCCACAGATACGCAGTATTTT. As protein: CASSPWSGPTDTQYF. This chain connects TRBV11-2 to TRBJ2-3, with TRBD2 as a possible D gene (5 bases). The CDR3 totals 15 residues. Germline CDR1 SGHAT, CDR2 FQNNGV. V gave up 5 bases and J gave up 2 bases, with 14 bases separating them.

This clonotype was seen more than once but under ten times. The chain combines TRBV29-1 with TRBJ2-3; D may be TRBD1 (6 bases). CDR1 is SQVTM, CDR2 ANQGSEA, per germline. The CDR3 has 14 residues. The V and J ends lost 4 bases and 2 bases respectively, with 13 bases between them. The CDR3 region has the DNA TGCAGCGTTGTTCCGCAGGGGCCCACAGATACGCAGTATTTT. Encoded protein: CSVVPQGPTDTQYF.

This clonotype was recorded a few times. V is TRBV19 and J is TRBJ2-3, with no clear D. The CDR3 has 13 residues. Germline CDR1 and CDR2: LNHDA and SQIVND (reference sequence). With 2 bases removed from V and 4 bases from J, the gap between germline ends came to 7 bases. CDR3 nucleotide sequence: TGTGCCAGTAGTATATACAGCCCAGATACGCAGTATTTT. Protein sequence: CASSIYSPDTQYF.

V gene TRBV19 combines with J gene TRBJ1-1; D call uncertain. V lost 5 bases and J 3 bases, leaving 22 bases between the germline ends. Germline CDR1 LNHDA, CDR2 SQIVND (reference sequence). The length of the CDR3 is 17 residues. DNA for the CDR3: TGTGCCAGTAGTCAAGTTGGTATCATAAAGAGACACACTGAAGCTTTCTTT. Its protein product is CASSQVGIIKRHTEAFF. Complete variable domain (other parts from reference TRBV19 and TRBJ1-1): DGGITQSPKYLFRKEGQNVTLSCEQNLNHDAMYWYRQDPGQGLRLIYYSQIVNDFQKGDIAEGYSVSREKKESFPLTVTSAQKNPTAFYLCASSQVGIIKRHTEAFFGQGTRLTVV.

This rearrangement joins TRBV7-2 to TRBJ2-3; TRBD2 matches 8 bases. The V gene end was trimmed by 0 bases and the J gene end by 4 bases; junction bases not matched to a gene: 6. The V gene's germline CDR1 is SGHTA and CDR2 FQGNSA. The CDR3 runs 16 residues. The chain's CDR3 is CASSLATAGVPDTQYF. The CDR3 DNA reads TGTGCCAGCAGCTTAGCGACAGCGGGAGTACCAGATACGCAGTATTTT.